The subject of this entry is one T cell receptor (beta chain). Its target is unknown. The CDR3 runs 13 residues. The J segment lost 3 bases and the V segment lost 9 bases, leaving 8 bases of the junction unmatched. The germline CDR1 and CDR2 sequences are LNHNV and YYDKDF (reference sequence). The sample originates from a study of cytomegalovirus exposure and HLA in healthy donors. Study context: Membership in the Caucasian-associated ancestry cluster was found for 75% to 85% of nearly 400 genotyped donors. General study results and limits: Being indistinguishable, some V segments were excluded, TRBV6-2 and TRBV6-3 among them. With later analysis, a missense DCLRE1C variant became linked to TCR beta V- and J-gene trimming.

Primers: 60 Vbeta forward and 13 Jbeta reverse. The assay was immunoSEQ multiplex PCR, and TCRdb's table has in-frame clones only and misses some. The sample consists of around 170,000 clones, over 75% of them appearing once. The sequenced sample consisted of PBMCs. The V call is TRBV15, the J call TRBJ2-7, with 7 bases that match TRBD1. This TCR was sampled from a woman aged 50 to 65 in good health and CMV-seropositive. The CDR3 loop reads CATEGGQDYEQYF. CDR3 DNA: TGTGCCACTGAAGGAGGACAGGACTACGAGCAGTACTTC.